One TCR beta chain is described in this entry. Its antigen is unknown. One base away there is no much larger clone; base qualities are not given. These data belong to a study of T cell repertoires in cytomegalovirus infection (dated by TCRdb to the late 2010s). About the investigation overall: The HLA type of each donor mattered for the analysis, because public TCR beta signatures pointed to carriage of CMV infection along with the matching HLA type.

TCRdb shows the sequencer as Illumina HiSeq 1500. Starting from the raw public reads, TCRdb applied fastp trimming at Q25, assembled clones with MiXCR and retained in-frame beta chains. CDR3 protein duplicates are merged, each entry listing the most common genes and DNA. This sample lists nearly 70,000 distinct CDR3 sequences; approximately 22% were detected once. The ten largest clonotypes hold over 70% of the sample. V lost 3 bases and J lost 7 bases; the stretch between them is 13 bases long. Taken from the germline V gene (reference sequence), the CDR1 and CDR2 loops are GTSNPN and SVGIG. From the cysteine up to the phenylalanine, the CDR3 has a length of 13 residues. CDR3 DNA only is kept here, 39 bases in frame from base 1. Paper-wide results and their limitations: The ex vivo response was dominated by HLA-C-restricted CMV-specific TCR beta clonotypes, and the single most frequent clonotype in two of eight donors was supplied by these HLA-C-restricted clonotypes. In both this cohort and an independent roughly 350-donor cohort, the cumulative frequency of public TCR beta family members distinguished carriers of CMV infection plus the relevant HLA type.

This chain joins TRBV30 to TRBJ1-5; tentative D gene TRBD1, with 5 bases matching. The TCR originated in a human donor in good health (CMV status not recorded). Some clones in this sample may be carry-over from other donors' samples. The specimen was PBMCs, sequenced either directly or after in vitro stimulation (not recorded which). The nucleotides are TGTGCCTGGAGCCCGGGGGGGAAGCAGCCCCAGCATTTT. Translation gives CAWSPGGKQPQHF.